These 27 T cell receptor beta chains came from one sample sequenced in a study of control samples from healthy donors and cancer patients. Here immunoSEQ multiplex PCR was the method, and the copy in TCRdb shows in-frame clones only, minus some. The sample has 160,000 or so clones; 92% are singletons. Sequences were obtained from blood. Every receptor here comes from a woman younger than 45 in good health.

J is TRBJ2-2 and V is TRBV9; TRBD2 matches at 7 bases. CDR1 is SGDLS and CDR2 is YYNGEE in the germline V gene. The CDR3 spans 15 residues. V lost 3 bases, J lost 5 bases, and 7 bases stayed unmatched. The CDR3 nucleotides read TGTGCCAGCAGCGCCCTAGGGGAGGGGACCGGGGAGCTGTTTTTT. Translating it yields CASSALGEGTGELFF.

The chain's CDR3 is CSVENRLSPYEQYF. The CDR3 nucleotides are TGCAGCGTTGAAAATCGTCTGTCCCCCTACGAGCAGTACTTC. V and J are TRBV29-1 and TRBJ2-7; D remains unclear. V was pared by 2 bases and J by 2 bases, with 13 bases between. The V gene's germline CDR1 is SQVTM and CDR2 ANQGSEA. The CDR3 totals 14 residues.

J is TRBJ2-3 and V is TRBV5-4; D call uncertain. The CDR3 is 11 residues long. V was cut by 2 bases and J by 5 bases, with 3 bases left in between. The germline V gene encodes CDR1 SGHNT and CDR2 YYREEE (reference sequence). The CDR3 is CASSFEDTQYF. CDR3 DNA: TGTGCCAGCAGCTTCGAAGATACGCAGTATTTT.

This clone appeared a few times. The J gene is TRBJ1-5, the V gene TRBV5-4; TRBD1 aligns across 10 bases. With 3 bases clipped from V and 5 bases from J, the junction kept 5 bases outside the gene matches. The germline V gene encodes CDR1 SGHNT and CDR2 YYREEE (reference sequence). This CDR3 has 15 residues. The CDR3 DNA reads as TGTGCCAGCAGCTCCGGGACAGGGGTTGATCAGCCCCAGCATTTT. It is translated as CASSSGTGVDQPQHF.

As DNA, the CDR3 is TGTGCCAGTAGTATTGAAACCGGGACACGGTTGGACACCATATATTTT. Translating it yields CASSIETGTRLDTIYF. The chain carries TRBV19 and TRBJ1-3; the D gene is possibly TRBD1 (6 bases). Trimming removed 3 bases at V and 8 bases at J, with 20 bases between. The CDR3 extends over 16 amino acids. Germline V lookup: CDR1 LNHDA, CDR2 SQIVND (reference sequence).

This chain links TRBV20-1 with TRBJ2-1; 8 positions agree with TRBD1. From germline, CDR1 is DFQATT and CDR2 SNEGSKA (reference sequence). This CDR3 region has 15 residues. V shed 3 bases and J 7 bases; nucleotides not matched to a gene: 11. CDR3 region: CSASIGTGTPNEQFF. The CDR3 DNA follows: TGCAGTGCTAGTATCGGGACAGGTACGCCGAATGAGCAGTTCTTC.

The CDR3 loop is CASSPGTGLSGLAYSYEQYF. DNA for the CDR3: TGTGCCAGCAGTCCCGGGACAGGGCTCTCCGGACTAGCGTATTCCTACGAGCAGTACTTC. This chain uses TRBV2 with TRBJ2-7, with D possibly being TRBD1 or TRBD2 (9 bases each). Germline assignment: CDR1 SNHLY and CDR2 FYNNEI. The CDR3 length is 20 residues. Trimming took off 5 bases at V and 1 base at J, with 30 bases between the two ends.

This rearrangement joins TRBV18 to TRBJ2-7; D call uncertain. V lost 3 bases and J lost 2, with 8 bases in between. Germline loops: CDR1 KGHSH, CDR2 LQKENI. The CDR3 runs 13 residues. In nucleotides, the CDR3 is TGTGCCAGCTCACCGCCCGATACCTACGAGCAGTACTTC. Protein: CASSPPDTYEQYF.

The V gene is TRBV10-3, the J gene TRBJ2-3; tentative D call: TRBD1 (6 bases). CDR1 and CDR2 from the germline V gene are ENHRY and SYGVKD. The CDR3 has 14 residues. Trimming took off 2 bases at V and 14 bases at J, with 20 bases between the two ends. This CDR3 is CAISEEYRGGNRYF. The CDR3 bases are TGTGCCATCAGTGAGGAGTACCGAGGGGGAAACCGGTATTTT.

The rearrangement joins TRBV25-1 to TRBJ1-2, with D perhaps TRBD1 (5 bases). Trimming removed 7 bases from V and 3 bases from J, with 9 bases in between. Germline V lookup: CDR1 MGHDK, CDR2 SYGVNS. The CDR3 totals 12 residues. The CDR3 nucleotides read TGTGCCAGCAATCAAGGGGACTATGGCTACACCTTC. It translates to CASNQGDYGYTF.

The rearrangement links TRBV6-1 to TRBJ1-4; the D is unclear. Germline CDR1 is MNHNS and CDR2 is SASEGT. Trimming shortened V by 2 bases and J by 8 bases, and 9 bases separated the two germline ends. The length of the CDR3 is 13 residues. The CDR3 protein is CASSEYHWEKLFF. As DNA, the CDR3 is TGTGCCAGCAGTGAATATCACTGGGAAAAACTGTTTTTT.

V gene TRBV28 combines with J gene TRBJ1-5; D unresolved. V was clipped by 3 bases and J by 2 bases, with 11 bases between them. The CDR3 consists of 15 residues. The germline V gene encodes CDR1 MDHEN and CDR2 SYDVKM. The CDR3 here is CASSFGVRGNQPQHF. CDR3 coding DNA: TGTGCCAGCAGTTTTGGGGTTAGGGGCAATCAGCCCCAGCATTTT.

This chain uses TRBV6-5 with TRBJ2-3; a weak D match, TRBD1 (5 bases). The V end lost 0 bases, the J end lost 4 bases, and 14 bases lay between the germline ends. The CDR3 has 16 residues. The germline CDR1 and CDR2 sequences are MNHEY and SVGAGI. CDR3 protein: CASSYSPSKGPDTQYF. As DNA, the CDR3 is TGTGCCAGCAGTTACTCCCCTAGTAAGGGGCCAGATACGCAGTATTTT.

CDR3 amino acids: CASSLWSGVGYTF. The CDR3 DNA sequence: TGTGCCAGCAGTTTATGGTCTGGGGTTGGCTACACCTTC. This chain joins TRBV27 and TRBJ1-2; D not resolved. Looked up from germline, CDR1 is MNHEY and CDR2 is SMNVEV (reference sequence). V gave up 1 base and J gave up 7 bases, with 10 bases separating them. This CDR3 has 13 amino acids.

The V gene is TRBV5-1, the J gene TRBJ2-1; 9 nucleotides align to TRBD2. CDR1 SGHRS and CDR2 YFSETQ come from the germline V gene. V was clipped by 0 bases and J by 4 bases; unmatched bases: 8. This CDR3 has 17 residues. CDR3 loop: CASSLAGLAGKYNEQFF. As DNA, the CDR3 is TGCGCCAGCAGCTTGGCCGGGCTAGCGGGAAAGTACAATGAGCAGTTCTTC.

The chain links TRBV6-5 to TRBJ2-7, with D perhaps matching TRBD2 (5 bases). The V gene lost 7 bases and the J gene lost 3 bases, with 16 bases spanning the gap. Germline-derived CDR1 and CDR2 are MNHEY and SVGAGI. The CDR3 has 14 residues. The CDR3 DNA reads as TGTGCCAGCACCTCATTGACGGGGTACTACGAGCAGTACTTC. This gives the protein CASTSLTGYYEQYF.

This chain uses TRBV2 with TRBJ1-1, with D unresolved. Germline V gene lookup returns CDR1 SNHLY and CDR2 FYNNEI. Trimming removed 8 bases at V and 8 bases at J, with 12 bases between. The CDR3 covers 11 residues. CDR3 coding DNA: TGTGCCAGCTGGGCGTGGCTGGAAGCTTTCTTT. Its protein is CASWAWLEAFF.

The J gene is TRBJ2-6, the V gene TRBV2; D might be TRBD1 (5 bases). The CDR3 sequence is 15 residues long. V was cut by 7 bases and J by 4 bases, with 14 bases left in between. Germline CDR1 and CDR2: SNHLY and FYNNEI. The CDR3 protein is CASKVDNTGANVLTF. CDR3 in DNA: TGTGCCAGCAAAGTGGACAATACCGGGGCCAACGTCCTGACTTTC. The whole variable domain, remainder taken from reference TRBV2 and TRBJ2-6, is EPEVTQTPSHQVTQMGQEVILRCVPISNHLYFYWYRQILGQKVEFLVSFYNNEISEKSEIFDDQFSVERPDGSNFTLKIRSTKLEDSAMYFCASKVDNTGANVLTFGAGSRLTVL.

The V call is TRBV24-1, the J call TRBJ2-3; no clear D gene. The ends were cut back, 5 bases at V and 1 base at J, with 9 bases in the middle. CDR3 length: 14 residues. Germline-derived CDR1 and CDR2 are KGHDR and SFDVKD. CDR3 sequence: CATSVAGRTDTQYF. The CDR3 DNA sequence: TGTGCCACCAGTGTGGCAGGCCGCACAGATACGCAGTATTTT.

The sample holds one count of this clone. The chain couples TRBV28 to TRBJ2-1; 8 nucleotides line up with TRBD1. The CDR3 runs to 14 residues. CDR1 MDHEN and CDR2 SYDVKM come from the germline V gene. V lost 4 bases to trimming and J lost 4 bases; unmatched junction nucleotides: 3. For the CDR3, the DNA is TGTGCCAGCAGTTCAGGGGGCGGTTACAATGAGCAGTTCTTC. Protein: CASSSGGGYNEQFF.

The V and J genes are TRBV28 and TRBJ1-6; weak D call: TRBD1 (6 bases). The CDR3 contains 13 residues. CDR1 and CDR2 from the germline V gene are MDHEN and SYDVKM. V dropped 3 bases and J dropped 15 bases, with 15 bases sitting between them. The CDR3 coding sequence is TGTGCCAGCAGTTTCGGACAGACTGGCCTCCTCCACTTT. As protein: CASSFGQTGLLHF.

The J gene is TRBJ1-2, the V gene TRBV28; a weak D match, TRBD1 (5 bases). Trimming left V 7 bases short and J 4 bases short, with 10 bases between. There are 12 residues in the CDR3. Germline V gene sequence: CDR1 MDHEN, CDR2 SYDVKM. CDR3 in DNA: TGTGCCAGCACCAGGGCGCGCTATGGCTACACCTTC. Its protein is CASTRARYGYTF.

V is TRBV9 and J is TRBJ2-1; D possibly corresponds to TRBD2 (5 bases). Trimming removed 6 bases from V and 3 bases from J, with 19 bases in between. The germline gives CDR1 SGDLS, CDR2 YYNGEE. The CDR3 spans 16 residues. CDR3 residues: CASTRSGLADYNEQFF. In DNA form, the CDR3 reads TGTGCCAGCACCCGGAGTGGGCTAGCCGACTACAATGAGCAGTTCTTC.

Only one count was recorded for this clone. J is TRBJ1-4 and V is TRBV2; D not certain. CDR1 is SNHLY and CDR2 is FYNNEI in the germline V gene. V was clipped by 3 bases and J by 0 bases, with 11 bases between them. The CDR3 is 16 residues long. DNA of the CDR3: TGTGCCAGCAGTGAGTGGGAGGCGGCAACTAATGAAAAACTGTTTTTT. It encodes CASSEWEAATNEKLFF.

The gene calls are TRBV9 and TRBJ2-4, with D perhaps matching TRBD1 (5 bases). Trimming took off 3 bases at V and 3 bases at J, with 10 bases between the two ends. The CDR3 covers 14 residues. The germline gives CDR1 SGDLS, CDR2 YYNGEE. CDR3 amino acids: CASSGGGNKNIQYF. Written as DNA, the CDR3 is TGTGCCAGCAGCGGGGGCGGAAACAAAAACATTCAGTACTTC. Drawing the rest from reference TRBV9 and TRBJ2-4, the complete variable domain is DSGVTQTPKHLITATGQRVTLRCSPRSGDLSVYWYQQSLDQGLQFLIQYYNGEERAKGNILERFSAQQFPDLHSELNLSSLELGDSALYFCASSGGGNKNIQYFGAGTRLSVL.

V is TRBV6-5 and J is TRBJ1-2, with a weak D call TRBD1 (6 bases). Germline V lookup: CDR1 MNHEY, CDR2 SVGAGI. V lost 0 bases to trimming and J lost 4 bases, with 6 bases between them. The CDR3 spans 13 residues. The chain's CDR3 is CASSYSQGYGYTF. The CDR3 DNA sequence: TGTGCCAGCAGTTACTCACAGGGCTATGGCTACACCTTC.

This chain joins TRBV13 and TRBJ2-7; D remains ambiguous. This CDR3 comprises 12 residues. The germline V and J ends were trimmed by 3 bases and 2 bases, with 5 bases remaining between them. Per the germline V gene, CDR1 is PRHDT and CDR2 is FYEKMQ (reference sequence). CDR3 sequence: CASSFGPYEQYF. Here the CDR3 DNA reads TGTGCCAGCAGCTTCGGTCCCTACGAGCAGTACTTC.